This TCR beta chain was identified in a study of blood T cells in healthy people across ages. This CDR3 contains 15 residues. The V end lost 2 bases, the J end lost 4 bases, and 14 bases lay between the germline ends. The germline CDR1 and CDR2 sequences are MGHRA and YSYEKL. The sample, roughly 9.1 milliliters of peripheral blood, was drawn from each donor. Isolated PBMCs totaled at least 6 million in each sample. Using a J-beta primer mix together with a sample-barcoded 5' primer, a second PCR was run for roughly 6 to 12 cycles. Through a template-switch adaptor with 12 random nucleotides, each cDNA molecule received a tag. TCRdb reprocessed the 5' RACE reads via MiXCR and lists one record per CDR3 protein. The top ten hold about a quarter of the sample, which has approximately 830,000 distinct CDR3 sequences, roughly 60% seen once.

The V and J genes are TRBV4-1 and TRBJ2-5; D is possibly TRBD1 (5 bases). The material sequenced was blood. The sequence was collected from a man younger than 45 in good health. The CDR3 loop is CASSQRGRAGETQYF. CDR3 nucleotides: TGCGCCAGCAGCCAAAGGGGCAGGGCCGGAGAGACCCAGTACTTC.